This T cell receptor beta chain was recovered during a study of post-analysis software for immune sequencing data. Study-level background: The study covered relapsing-remitting, secondary progressive and progressive-relapsing courses of multiple sclerosis.

Notes on this clonotype: What it binds is unknown.

Germline-derived CDR1 and CDR2 are SQVTM and ANQGSEA. V lost 2 bases and J lost 5, with 6 bases in between. This CDR3 comprises 12 residues. Study observations and caveats: Compared against controls, patients with multiple sclerosis displayed significantly lower normalized Chao1 diversity. Controls had lower frequencies than patients of a few TRBV segments, which included TRBV5-6, TRBV5-1 and TRBV20-1.

Each TCR beta cDNA library carried unique molecular identifiers. Once 1 to 10 million T cells were used, 400,000 to 550,000 cDNA molecules resulted. Each CDR3 protein gets one entry after TCRdb re-called the PCR reads with MiXCR. This table has approximately 690,000 distinct CDR3 sequences, around 64% appearing once. The rearrangement uses TRBV29-1 and TRBJ2-2; D not certain. The sequenced sample consisted of blood. The clonotype comes from a girl aged 2 to 10 with multiple sclerosis. CDR3 nucleotides: TGCAGCGTTGAATTTGCTACCGGGGAGCTGTTTTTT. This codes for CSVEFATGELFF.